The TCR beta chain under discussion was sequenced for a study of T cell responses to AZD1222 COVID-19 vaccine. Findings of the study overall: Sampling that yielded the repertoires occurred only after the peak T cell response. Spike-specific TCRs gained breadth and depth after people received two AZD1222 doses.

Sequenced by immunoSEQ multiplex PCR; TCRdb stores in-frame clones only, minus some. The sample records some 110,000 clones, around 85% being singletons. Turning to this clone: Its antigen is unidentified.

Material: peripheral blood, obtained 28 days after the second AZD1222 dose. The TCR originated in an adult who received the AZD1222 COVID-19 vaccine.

DNA of the CDR3: TGTGCCAGCAGCCAAGTTTCGGGAGGGCCAGATACGCAGTATTTT. This sequence encodes CASSQVSGGPDTQYF. The genes are TRBV14 and TRBJ2-3; 8 bases are a match to TRBD2. The V gene's germline CDR1 is SGHDN and CDR2 FVKESK. Trimming cost V 1 base and J 4 bases; bases outside gene matches: 4. The CDR3 spans 15 residues.